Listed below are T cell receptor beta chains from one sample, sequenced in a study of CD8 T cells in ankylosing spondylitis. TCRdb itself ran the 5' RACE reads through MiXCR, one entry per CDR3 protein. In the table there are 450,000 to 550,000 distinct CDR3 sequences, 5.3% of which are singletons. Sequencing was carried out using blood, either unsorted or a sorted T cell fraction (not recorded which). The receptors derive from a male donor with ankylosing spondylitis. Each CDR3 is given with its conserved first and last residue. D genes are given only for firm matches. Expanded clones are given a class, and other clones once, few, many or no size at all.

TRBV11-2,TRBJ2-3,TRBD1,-,CASSFRDRAGDTQYF,TGTGCCAGCAGCTTCCGGGACAGGGCGGGAGATACGCAGTATTTT
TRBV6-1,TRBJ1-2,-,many,CASSTILGYTF,TGTGCCAGCAGCACAATCCTAGGCTACACCTTC
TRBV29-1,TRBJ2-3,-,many,CSVGGGGGDTQYF,TGCAGCGTTGGGGGCGGTGGGGGTGATACGCAGTATTTT
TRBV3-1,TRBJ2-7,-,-,CASTLGLSSYEQYF,TGTGCCAGCACCCTAGGACTCTCCTCCTACGAGCAGTACTTC
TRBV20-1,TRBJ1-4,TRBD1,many,CSARTGTATNEKLFF,TGCAGTGCGCGGACAGGGACTGCAACTAATGAAAAACTGTTTTTT
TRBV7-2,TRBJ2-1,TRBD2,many,CASSLGTSGMLQFF,TGTGCCAGCAGCTTGGGGACTAGCGGGATGTTACAGTTCTTC
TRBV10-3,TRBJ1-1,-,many,CAISESWVGYDLQNTEAFF,TGTGCCATCAGTGAGTCTTGGGTAGGGTACGATCTCCAGAACACTGAAGCTTTCTTT
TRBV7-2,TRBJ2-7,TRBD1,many,CASSLTSLGQGAYEQYF,TGTGCCAGCAGCTTAACCTCTCTGGGCCAGGGGGCCTACGAGCAGTACTTC
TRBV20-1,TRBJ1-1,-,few,CSASKGEAFF,TGCAGTGCTAGCAAGGGGGAAGCTTTCTTT
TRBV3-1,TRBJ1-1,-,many,CASSQLFVVGAEAFF,TGTGCCAGCAGCCAGCTTTTTGTGGTGGGCGCTGAAGCTTTCTTT
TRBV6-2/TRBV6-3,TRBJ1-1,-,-,CASSSRTVRTEAFF,TGTGCCAGCAGTTCCCGGACAGTTCGGACTGAAGCTTTCTTT
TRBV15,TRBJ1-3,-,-,CATSRERPVGGARINTIYF,TGTGCCACCAGCAGAGAGCGGCCCGTGGGGGGAGCCCGAATAAACACCATATATTTT
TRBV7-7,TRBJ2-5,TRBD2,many,CASSLERTSGQETQYF,TGTGCTAGCAGCTTAGAACGGACTAGCGGCCAAGAGACCCAGTACTTC
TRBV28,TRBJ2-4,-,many,CASSLFRRVFGNIQYF,TGTGCCAGCAGTTTATTCAGGAGGGTCTTCGGAAACATTCAGTACTTC
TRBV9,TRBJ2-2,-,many,CASSWAAGTGELFF,TGTGCCAGCAGTTGGGCTGCTGGGACCGGGGAGCTGTTTTTT
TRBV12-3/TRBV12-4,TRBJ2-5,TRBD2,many,CASSFGLAGVRREETQYF,TGTGCCAGCAGTTTCGGACTAGCGGGGGTCAGGAGGGAAGAGACCCAGTACTTC
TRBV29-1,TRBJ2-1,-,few,CSVVGYPTYNEQFF,TGCAGCGTGGTAGGCTACCCCACCTACAATGAGCAGTTCTTC
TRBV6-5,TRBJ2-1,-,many,CASSTMNREQFF,TGTGCCAGCAGCACTATGAACAGGGAGCAGTTCTTC
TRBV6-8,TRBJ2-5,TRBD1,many,CASSYGCGQAFKKTQYF,TGTGCCAGCAGTTACGGGTGCGGACAGGCCTTTAAGAAGACCCAGTACTTC
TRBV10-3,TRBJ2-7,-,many,CAISEGITYEQYF,TGTGCCATCAGCGAAGGGATCACCTACGAGCAGTACTTC
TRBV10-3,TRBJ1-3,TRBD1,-,CAITPQTDRGPGNTIYF,TGTGCCATCACTCCACAGACGGACAGGGGTCCCGGAAACACCATATATTTT
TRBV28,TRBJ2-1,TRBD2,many,CASSSGTSGGWNEQFF,TGTGCCAGCAGTTCGGGGACTAGCGGGGGGTGGAATGAGCAGTTCTTC
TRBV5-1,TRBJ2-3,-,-,CASSPEKGTDTQYF,TGCGCCAGCAGCCCCGAAAAGGGCACAGATACGCAGTATTTT
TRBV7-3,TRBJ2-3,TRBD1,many,CASGQGKADTQYF,TGTGCCAGTGGACAGGGGAAAGCAGATACGCAGTATTTT
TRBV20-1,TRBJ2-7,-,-,CSARAQGLASYEQYF,TGCAGTGCTAGGGCCCAGGGTTTGGCGTCCTACGAGCAGTACTTC
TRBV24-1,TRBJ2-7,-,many,CATSDPNRAIYEQYF,TGTGCCACCAGTGACCCCAACAGGGCCATCTACGAGCAGTACTTC
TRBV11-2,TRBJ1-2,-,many,CASSLQRTGYTF,TGTGCCAGCAGCTTACAACGGACAGGCTACACCTTC
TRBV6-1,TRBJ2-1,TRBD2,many,CASTISGGDEQFF,TGTGCCAGCACTATTAGCGGGGGAGATGAGCAGTTCTTC
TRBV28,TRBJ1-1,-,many,CASSLTTYEAFF,TGTGCCAGCAGTTTAACCACCTATGAAGCTTTCTTT
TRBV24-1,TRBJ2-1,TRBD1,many,CATSVAGQGWKSNEQFF,TGTGCCACCAGTGTCGCAGGACAGGGATGGAAGAGCAATGAGCAGTTCTTC
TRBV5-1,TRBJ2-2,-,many,CASSPRDTDPRNTGELFF,TGCGCCAGCAGCCCCCGGGACACGGACCCACGGAACACCGGGGAGCTGTTTTTT
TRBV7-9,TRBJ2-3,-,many,CASSNRLSSTDTQYF,TGTGCCAGCAGCAACAGGTTGTCTAGCACAGATACGCAGTATTTT
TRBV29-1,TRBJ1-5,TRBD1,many,CSAGAQGGQPQHF,TGCAGCGCTGGGGCACAGGGGGGTCAGCCCCAGCATTTT
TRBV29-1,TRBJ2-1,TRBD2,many,CSVAVAGGQSSYNEQFF,TGCAGCGTCGCGGTAGCGGGGGGCCAAAGCTCCTACAATGAGCAGTTCTTC
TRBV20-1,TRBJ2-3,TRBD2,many,CSASGTSGGDTDTQYF,TGCAGTGCTAGCGGGACTAGCGGGGGGGACACAGATACGCAGTATTTT
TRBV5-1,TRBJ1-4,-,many,CASSLQGDEKLFF,TGCGCCAGCAGCTTACAGGGAGATGAAAAACTGTTTTTT
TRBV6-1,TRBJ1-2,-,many,CASSDTANYGYTF,TGTGCCAGCAGTGACACAGCTAACTATGGCTACACCTTC
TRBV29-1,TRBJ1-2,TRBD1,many,CSVADRVRPRANYGYTF,TGCAGCGTTGCGGACAGGGTGCGACCACGAGCTAACTATGGCTACACCTTC
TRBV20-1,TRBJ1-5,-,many,CSARAVRGNQPQHF,TGCAGTGCCCGGGCCGTGAGGGGCAATCAGCCCCAGCATTTT
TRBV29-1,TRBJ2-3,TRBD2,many,CSVAWTSGTDTQYF,TGCAGCGTTGCATGGACTAGCGGGACAGATACGCAGTATTTT
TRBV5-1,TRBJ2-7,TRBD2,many,CASRSRGGSYEQYF,TGCGCCAGCAGATCGCGGGGAGGGTCCTACGAGCAGTACTTC
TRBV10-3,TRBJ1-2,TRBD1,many,CAISRDRDNYGYTF,TGTGCCATCAGTCGGGACAGGGACAACTATGGCTACACCTTC